This T cell receptor (beta chain) was sequenced in a study of control samples from healthy donors and cancer patients. The method was immunoSEQ multiplex PCR; TCRdb's version includes in-frame clones alone and lacks a portion of them. The sample has 90,000 to 150,000 clones, about 90% seen once. This CDR3 has 14 residues. Trimming removed 1 base from V and 4 bases from J, with 10 bases in between. The germline gives CDR1 SGHVS, CDR2 FQNEAQ. This TCR came from a man between 45 and 60 years old in good health. The chain employs TRBV7-8 and TRBJ2-5, with D tentatively TRBD2 (7 bases). Source material: blood. CDR3 region: CASSLVRGGETQYF. The CDR3, as DNA: TGTGCCAGCAGCTTAGTGAGGGGGGGAGAGACCCAGTACTTC.